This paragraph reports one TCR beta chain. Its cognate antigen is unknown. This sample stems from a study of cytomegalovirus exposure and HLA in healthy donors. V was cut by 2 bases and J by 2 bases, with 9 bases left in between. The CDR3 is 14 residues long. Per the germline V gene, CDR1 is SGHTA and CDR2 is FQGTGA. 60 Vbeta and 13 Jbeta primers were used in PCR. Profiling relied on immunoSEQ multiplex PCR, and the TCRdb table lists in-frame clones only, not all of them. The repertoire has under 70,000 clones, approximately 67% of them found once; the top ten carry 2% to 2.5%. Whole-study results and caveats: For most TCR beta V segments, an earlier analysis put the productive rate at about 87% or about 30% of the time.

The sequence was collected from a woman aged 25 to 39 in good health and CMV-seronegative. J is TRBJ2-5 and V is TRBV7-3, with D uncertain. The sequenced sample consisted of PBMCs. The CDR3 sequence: CASSLGGLQETQYF. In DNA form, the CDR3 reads TGTGCCAGCAGCTTAGGCGGCCTGCAAGAGACCCAGTACTTC.